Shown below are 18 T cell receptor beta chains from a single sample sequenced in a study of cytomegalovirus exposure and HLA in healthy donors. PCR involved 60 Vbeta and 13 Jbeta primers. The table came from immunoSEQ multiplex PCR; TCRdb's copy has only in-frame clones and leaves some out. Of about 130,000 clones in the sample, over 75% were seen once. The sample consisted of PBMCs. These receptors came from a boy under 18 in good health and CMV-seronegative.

The CDR3 region is CASSIDLGGPDTQYF. CDR3 bases: TGTGCCAGTAGTATAGATCTGGGAGGGCCCGATACGCAGTATTTT. The chain has TRBV19 and TRBJ2-3, with TRBD2 matching 7 bases. The CDR3 consists of 15 residues. Trimming removed 0 bases from V and 6 bases from J; junction bases left unmatched: 6. Germline-derived CDR1 and CDR2 are LNHDA and SQIVND (reference sequence).

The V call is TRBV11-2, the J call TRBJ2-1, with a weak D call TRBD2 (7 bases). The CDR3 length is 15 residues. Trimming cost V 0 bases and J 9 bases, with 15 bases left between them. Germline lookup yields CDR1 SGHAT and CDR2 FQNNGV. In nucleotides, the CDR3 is TGTGCCAGCAGCTTAGATCTCCCGGGGGGCAGTGAGCAGTTCTTC. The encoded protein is CASSLDLPGGSEQFF.

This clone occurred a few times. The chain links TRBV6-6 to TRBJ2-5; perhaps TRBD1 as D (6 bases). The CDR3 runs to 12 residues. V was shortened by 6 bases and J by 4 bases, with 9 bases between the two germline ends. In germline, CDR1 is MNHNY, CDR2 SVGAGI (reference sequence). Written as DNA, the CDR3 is TGTGCCAGCAGCAGGACAGCAGAGACCCAGTACTTC. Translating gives CASSRTAETQYF.

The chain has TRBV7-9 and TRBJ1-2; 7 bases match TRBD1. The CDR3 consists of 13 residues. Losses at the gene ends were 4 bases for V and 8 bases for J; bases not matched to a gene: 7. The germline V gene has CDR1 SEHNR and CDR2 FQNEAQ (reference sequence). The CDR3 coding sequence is TGTGCCAGCAGCTACGACAGGGTGGGAGGCTACACCTTC. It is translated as CASSYDRVGGYTF.

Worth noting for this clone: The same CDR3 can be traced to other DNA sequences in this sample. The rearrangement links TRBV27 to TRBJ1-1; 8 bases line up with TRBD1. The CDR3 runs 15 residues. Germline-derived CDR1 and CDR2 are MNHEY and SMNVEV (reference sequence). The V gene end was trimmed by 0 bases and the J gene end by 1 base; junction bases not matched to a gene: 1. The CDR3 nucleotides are TGTGCCAGCAGTTTATCGGGGACAGGGAACACTGAAGCTTTCTTT. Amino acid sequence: CASSLSGTGNTEAFF.

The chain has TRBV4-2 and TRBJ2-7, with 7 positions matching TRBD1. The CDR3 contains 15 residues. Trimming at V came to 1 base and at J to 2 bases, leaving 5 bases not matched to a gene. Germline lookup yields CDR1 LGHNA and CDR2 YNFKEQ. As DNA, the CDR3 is TGTGCCAGCAGCCAAGTGGGGACAGAGACCTACGAGCAGTACTTC. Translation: CASSQVGTETYEQYF.

CDR3 sequence (DNA): TGTGCCAGCAGCTTAAGTGCAGGGGGCTTTGGGGCCAACGTCCTGACTTTC. This encodes CASSLSAGGFGANVLTF. V usage is TRBV7-3 and J usage is TRBJ2-6; 8 bases are a match to TRBD1. V shed 1 base, J shed 3 bases, and the junction held 5 bases outside the gene matches. Per germline, CDR1 SGHTA and CDR2 FQGTGA. This CDR3 has 17 amino acids.

The CDR3 sequence: CASSPPLAGGFDEQFF. As DNA, the CDR3 is TGTGCCAGCTCACCACCCCTAGCGGGGGGGTTCGATGAGCAGTTCTTC. This sequence joins TRBV18 and TRBJ2-1; 12 bases agree with TRBD2. The CDR3 is 16 amino acids. The trim removed 0 bases at V and 8 bases at J, leaving 5 bases unmatched. The germline V gene encodes CDR1 KGHSH and CDR2 LQKENI.

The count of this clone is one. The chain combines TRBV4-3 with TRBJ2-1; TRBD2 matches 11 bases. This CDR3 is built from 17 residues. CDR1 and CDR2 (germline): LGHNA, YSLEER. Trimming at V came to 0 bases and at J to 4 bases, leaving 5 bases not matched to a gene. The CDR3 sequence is CASSQEVAGGLYNEQFF. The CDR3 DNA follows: TGCGCCAGCAGCCAAGAGGTAGCGGGAGGGCTATACAATGAGCAGTTCTTC.

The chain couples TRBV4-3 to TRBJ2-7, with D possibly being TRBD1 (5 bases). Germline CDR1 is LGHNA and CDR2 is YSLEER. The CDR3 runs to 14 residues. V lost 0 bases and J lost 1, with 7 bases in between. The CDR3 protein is CASSQDRASYEQYF. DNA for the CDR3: TGCGCCAGCAGCCAAGACAGGGCATCCTACGAGCAGTACTTC.

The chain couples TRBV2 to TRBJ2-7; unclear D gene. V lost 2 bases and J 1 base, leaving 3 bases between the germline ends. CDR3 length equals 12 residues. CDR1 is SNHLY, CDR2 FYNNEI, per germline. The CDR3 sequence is CASSESSYEQYF. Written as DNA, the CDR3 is TGTGCCAGCAGTGAATCTTCCTACGAGCAGTACTTC.

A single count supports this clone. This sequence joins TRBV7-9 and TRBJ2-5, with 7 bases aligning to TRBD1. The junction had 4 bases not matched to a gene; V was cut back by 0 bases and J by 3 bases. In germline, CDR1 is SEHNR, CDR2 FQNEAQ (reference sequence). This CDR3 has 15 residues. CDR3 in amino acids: CASSLAQGREETQYF. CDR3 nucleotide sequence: TGTGCCAGCAGCTTAGCACAGGGGCGCGAAGAGACCCAGTACTTC.

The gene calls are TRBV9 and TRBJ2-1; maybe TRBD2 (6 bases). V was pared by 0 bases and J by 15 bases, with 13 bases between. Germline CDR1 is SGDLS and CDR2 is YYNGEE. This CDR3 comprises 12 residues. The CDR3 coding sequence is TGTGCCAGCAGCGTAGTATCGGGGGAGGCGTTCTTC. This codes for CASSVVSGEAFF.

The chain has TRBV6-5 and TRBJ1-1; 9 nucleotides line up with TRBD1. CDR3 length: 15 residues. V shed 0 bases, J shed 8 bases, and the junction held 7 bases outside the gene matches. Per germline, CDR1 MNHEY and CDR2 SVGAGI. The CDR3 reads CASSYSGTGRGEAFF. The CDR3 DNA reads TGTGCCAGCAGTTACTCCGGGACAGGGAGAGGGGAAGCTTTCTTT.

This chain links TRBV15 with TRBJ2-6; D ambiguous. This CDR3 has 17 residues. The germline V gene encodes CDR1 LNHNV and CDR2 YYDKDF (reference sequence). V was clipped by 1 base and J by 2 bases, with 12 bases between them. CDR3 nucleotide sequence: TGTGCCACCAGCAGAGGAGATGTTTTTACTGGGGCCAACGTCCTGACTTTC. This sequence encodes CATSRGDVFTGANVLTF. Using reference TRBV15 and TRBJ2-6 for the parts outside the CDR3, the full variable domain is DAMVIQNPRYQVTQFGKPVTLSCSQTLNHNVMYWYQQKSSQAPKLLFHYYDKDFNNEADTPDNFQSRRPNTSFCFLDIRSPGLGDTAMYLCATSRGDVFTGANVLTFGAGSRLTVL.

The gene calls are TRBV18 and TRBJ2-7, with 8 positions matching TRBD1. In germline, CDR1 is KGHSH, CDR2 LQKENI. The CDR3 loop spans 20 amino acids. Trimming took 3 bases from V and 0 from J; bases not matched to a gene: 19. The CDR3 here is CASSPKRSMSGTGISYEQYF. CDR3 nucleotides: TGTGCCAGCTCACCCAAACGGTCGATGTCCGGGACAGGAATCTCCTACGAGCAGTACTTC.

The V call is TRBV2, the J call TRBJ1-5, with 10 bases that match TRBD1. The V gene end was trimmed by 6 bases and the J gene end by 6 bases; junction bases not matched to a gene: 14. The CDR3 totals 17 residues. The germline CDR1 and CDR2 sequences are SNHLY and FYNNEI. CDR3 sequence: CASRSLGQGIAGQPQHF. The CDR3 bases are TGTGCCAGCAGATCCCTGGGACAGGGGATCGCGGGTCAGCCCCAGCATTTT.

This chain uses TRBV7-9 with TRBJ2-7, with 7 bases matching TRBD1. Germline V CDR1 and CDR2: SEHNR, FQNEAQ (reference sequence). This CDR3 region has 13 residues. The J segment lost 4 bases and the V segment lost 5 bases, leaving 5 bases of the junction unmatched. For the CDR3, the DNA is TGTGCCAGCAGCCCAACAGGGGCGTACGAGCAGTACTTC. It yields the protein CASSPTGAYEQYF. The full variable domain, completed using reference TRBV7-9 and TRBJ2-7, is DTGVSQNPRHKITKRGQNVTFRCDPISEHNRLYWYRQTLGQGPEFLTYFQNEAQLEKSRLLSDRFSAERPKGSFSTLEIQRTEQGDSAMYLCASSPTGAYEQYFGPGTRLTVT.